A single sample is the source of the 32 T cell receptor beta chains below, sequenced in a study of T cells after yellow fever vaccination. TCRdb re-analysed the 5' RACE reads in MiXCR, keeping a single row per CDR3 protein. The sample holds more than 45,000 distinct CDR3 sequences, 5.7% seen once. The sequenced sample was PBMCs, either bulk or a sorted T-cell subset (CD4+, CD8+, memory, or dextramer-sorted; not recorded which), obtained on the day of the yellow fever booster vaccination. Receptor source: a man younger than 35 who received the YFV17D yellow fever vaccine.

This clonotype was seen at least ten times. CDR3 amino acids: CASSPLGNIQYF. As DNA, the CDR3 is TGTGCCAGCAGCCCCCTGGGGAACATTCAGTACTTC. The rearrangement links TRBV7-9 to TRBJ2-4, with D unclear. CDR1 is SEHNR and CDR2 is FQNEAQ in the germline V gene (reference sequence). The ends were cut back, 5 bases at V and 7 bases at J, with 9 bases in the middle. CDR3 size: 12 residues.

This clonotype was recorded many times. The chain uses TRBV24-1 and TRBJ1-5; no clear D gene. Germline loops: CDR1 KGHDR, CDR2 SFDVKD. CDR3 length equals 13 residues. The V and J ends lost 4 bases and 7 bases respectively, with 10 bases between them. The DNA for the CDR3 is TGTGCCACCAGTGACTCGTCGGGACAGCCCCAGCATTTT. Amino acids: CATSDSSGQPQHF.

The chain carries TRBV2 and TRBJ2-2; 8 positions match TRBD1. CDR1 and CDR2 from the germline V gene are SNHLY and FYNNEI. This CDR3 region has 17 residues. V shed 8 bases and J 5 bases; nucleotides not matched to a gene: 16. The CDR3 nucleotides are TGTGCCAGCCATTCCGGGGCAGGGGGCCTTTGGACCGGGGAGCTGTTTTTT. It translates to CASHSGAGGLWTGELFF.

There are many counts of this clonotype. V gene TRBV7-2 combines with J gene TRBJ2-5, with a tentative D call TRBD2 (6 bases). Germline V CDR1 and CDR2: SGHTA, FQGNSA. CDR3 length: 13 residues. The ends were cut back, 1 base at V and 7 bases at J, with 10 bases in the middle. The CDR3 here is CASSLDQGGTQYF. The CDR3 nucleotides read TGTGCCAGCAGCTTAGATCAGGGAGGGACCCAGTACTTC. Filled out from reference TRBV7-2 and TRBJ2-5, the complete variable domain reads GAGVSQSPSNKVTEKGKDVELRCDPISGHTALYWYRQSLGQGLEFLIYFQGNSAPDKSGLPSDRFSAERTGGSVSTLTIQRTQQEDSAVYLCASSLDQGGTQYFGPGTRLLVL.

This clonotype was counted ten times or more. The chain employs TRBV20-1 and TRBJ2-5; 10 bases are shared with TRBD1. CDR1 and CDR2 from the germline V gene are DFQATT and SNEGSKA (reference sequence). The CDR3 is 15 amino acids. Germline trimming cut 0 bases from V and 3 bases from J; bases unmatched to any gene: 4. The CDR3 DNA reads as TGCAGTGCTAGAGATGGGGACAGGGGTGAAGAGACCCAGTACTTC. It codes for CSARDGDRGEETQYF.

This clonotype was observed many times. The chain employs TRBV12-3 or TRBV12-4 and TRBJ2-7; 11 bases match TRBD1. J lost 1 base, V lost 3 bases, and 5 bases had no gene match. This CDR3 is 16 amino acids long. CDR3 loop: CASSFQDRGRSYEQYF. The DNA for the CDR3 is TGTGCCAGCAGTTTTCAGGACAGGGGGCGATCCTACGAGCAGTACTTC.

This clonotype has a count of ten or more. This chain links TRBV12-3 or TRBV12-4 with TRBJ2-7; D unresolved. The CDR3 is 13 amino acids. V was trimmed by 3 bases and J by 3 bases, leaving 9 bases between them. Here the CDR3 DNA reads TGTGCCAGCAGTTTCGGGCTAAACTACGAGCAGTACTTC. It codes for CASSFGLNYEQYF.

This clonotype was found many times. The chain has TRBV7-2 and TRBJ2-7, with D unclear. CDR3 length equals 13 residues. V was shortened by 0 bases and J by 6 bases, with 9 bases between the two germline ends. In germline, CDR1 is SGHTA, CDR2 FQGNSA. In DNA, the CDR3 is TGTGCCAGCAGCTTAGCCCCAACTCTCGAGCAGTACTTC. Its protein is CASSLAPTLEQYF.

In its sample, this clonotype was seen many times. The V and J genes are TRBV5-1 and TRBJ2-1; no definite D call. This CDR3 is 11 amino acids long. CDR1 SGHRS and CDR2 YFSETQ come from the germline V gene. The V end lost 0 bases, the J end lost 9 bases, and 4 bases lay between the germline ends. The CDR3 reads CASSLAGEQFF. The CDR3 nucleotides read TGCGCCAGCAGCTTGGCTGGTGAGCAGTTCTTC. Together with reference TRBV5-1 and TRBJ2-1, the CDR3 gives the full variable domain: KAGVTQTPRYLIKTRGQQVTLSCSPISGHRSVSWYQQTPGQGLQFLFEYFSETQRNKGNFPGRFSGRQFSNSRSEMNVSTLELGDSALYLCASSLAGEQFFGPGTRLTVL.

This clonotype was found a few times. CDR3 nucleotide sequence: TGTGCCAGTAGTATCATCGGCACCCGCACAGATACGCAGTATTTT. It codes for CASSIIGTRTDTQYF. The chain joins TRBV19 to TRBJ2-3; D is uncertain. Germline CDR1 LNHDA, CDR2 SQIVND (reference sequence). The V end was cut by 3 bases, the J end by 1 base, with 11 bases between. This CDR3 is 15 amino acids long.

This clonotype was picked up many times. The chain has TRBV20-1 and TRBJ2-7; 8 positions agree with TRBD1. The V and J ends lost 3 bases and 0 bases, in that order; junction bases with no gene match: 7. CDR3 length equals 15 residues. In germline, CDR1 is DFQATT, CDR2 SNEGSKA (reference sequence). The CDR3 DNA sequence: TGCAGTGCTAGGCGCCGGGACAGGAGCTCCTACGAGCAGTACTTC. Translated, it gives CSARRRDRSSYEQYF.

This clonotype appeared many times. The chain joins TRBV7-8 to TRBJ1-2; the D gene is possibly TRBD1 (6 bases). Germline CDR1 and CDR2: SGHVS and FQNEAQ. CDR3 length equals 14 residues. The V and J ends lost 5 bases and 2 bases respectively, with 12 bases between them. The CDR3 loop is CASSQGRGNYGYTF. The CDR3 DNA sequence: TGTGCCAGCAGCCAGGGGCGGGGGAACTATGGCTACACCTTC. The variable domain in full, completed from reference TRBV7-8 and TRBJ1-2, reads GAGVSQSPRYKVAKRGQDVALRCDPISGHVSLFWYQQALGQGPEFLTYFQNEAQLDKSGLPSDRFFAERPEGSVSTLKIQRTQQEDSAVYLCASSQGRGNYGYTFGSGTRLTVV.

The chain links TRBV28 to TRBJ1-2; D is unclear. Trimming removed 6 bases at V and 8 bases at J, with 13 bases between. The CDR3 is made up of 12 amino acids. CDR1 is MDHEN and CDR2 is SYDVKM in the germline V gene. CDR3 sequence: CASSETGEGYTF. Written as DNA, the CDR3 is TGTGCCAGCAGCGAGACCGGAGAGGGCTACACCTTC.

V and J are TRBV9 and TRBJ1-2; D is perhaps TRBD1 (6 bases). V was pared by 3 bases and J by 6 bases, with 15 bases between. The CDR3 sequence is 14 residues long. In germline, CDR1 is SGDLS, CDR2 YYNGEE. The CDR3 DNA follows: TGTGCCAGCAGCGCACAGGGTGGTCCCCATGGCTACACCTTC. Translation gives CASSAQGGPHGYTF.

This clonotype has only a few counts. V usage is TRBV11-2 and J usage is TRBJ2-7, with a tentative D call TRBD1 (5 bases). Germline-derived CDR1 and CDR2 are SGHAT and FQNNGV. The CDR3 loop spans 15 amino acids. V was cut by 2 bases and J by 2 bases, with 13 bases left in between. In nucleotides, the CDR3 is TGTGCCAGCAGCTTACCGGCAGGGTTCCCCTACGAGCAGTACTTC. Amino acid sequence: CASSLPAGFPYEQYF.

This clonotype showed up just a few times. J is TRBJ2-3 and V is TRBV9; maybe TRBD1 (5 bases). The CDR3 covers 15 residues. Germline V gene sequence: CDR1 SGDLS, CDR2 YYNGEE. Trimming cost V 4 bases and J 1 base, with 13 bases left between them. CDR3 region: CASSPRLGGTDTQYF. The CDR3 DNA reads TGTGCCAGCAGCCCCCGTCTAGGGGGCACAGATACGCAGTATTTT.

The chain is built from TRBV2 and TRBJ2-1; TRBD2 agrees at 8 bases. J lost 8 bases, V lost 6 bases, and 6 bases had no gene match. The CDR3 is made up of 13 amino acids. The germline gives CDR1 SNHLY, CDR2 FYNNEI. CDR3 nucleotides: TGTGCCAGCAGGGGACTAGATGTCGATGAGCAGTTCTTC. Amino acids: CASRGLDVDEQFF.

Ten or more counts support this clonotype. The genes are TRBV20-1 and TRBJ2-3; 9 nucleotides agree with TRBD1. Germline V lookup: CDR1 DFQATT, CDR2 SNEGSKA (reference sequence). The ends lost 3 bases at V and 2 bases at J; junction bases unmatched: 6. The CDR3 has 15 amino acids. The CDR3 loop is CSASEDRGDTDTQYF. The CDR3 DNA follows: TGCAGTGCTAGCGAGGACAGGGGTGACACAGATACGCAGTATTTT.

The sample holds a few counts of this clonotype. The rearrangement joins TRBV14 to TRBJ2-6, with D unclear. The germline gives CDR1 SGHDN, CDR2 FVKESK. V was pared by 2 bases and J by 3 bases, with 8 bases between. The CDR3 has 15 amino acids. CDR3 DNA sequence: TGTGCCAGCAGCCAACCAAGGGTTGGGGCCAACGTCCTGACTTTC. Amino acid sequence: CASSQPRVGANVLTF.

This clonotype occurred a few times. This chain uses TRBV7-2 with TRBJ2-1; D may correspond to TRBD1 or TRBD2 (5 bases each). Germline values: CDR1 SGHTA, CDR2 FQGNSA. V was pared by 5 bases and J by 5 bases, with 10 bases between. CDR3 length: 13 amino acids. As DNA, the CDR3 is TGTGCCAGCAGCAGGGGACCTGACAATGAGCAGTTCTTC. Its protein product is CASSRGPDNEQFF.

There are many counts of this clonotype. The J gene is TRBJ1-2, the V gene TRBV12-3 or TRBV12-4; D unresolved. CDR3 size: 11 residues. Trimming pared 0 bases from V and 11 bases from J, leaving 7 bases between. CDR3 protein: CASSLAGWYTF. The CDR3 DNA reads as TGTGCCAGCAGTTTAGCCGGGTGGTACACCTTC.

This clonotype was recorded many times. This sequence joins TRBV20-1 and TRBJ1-2, with D tentatively TRBD1 (5 bases). The CDR3 runs to 13 residues. V shed 5 bases and J shed 10 bases, with 20 bases lying between them. The germline V gene encodes CDR1 DFQATT and CDR2 SNEGSKA (reference sequence). As DNA, the CDR3 is TGCAGTGCTCGACTGGGGACGGCTCCTGTCTACACCTTC. This gives the protein CSARLGTAPVYTF.

In this sample, this clonotype turned up many times. The chain links TRBV6-5 to TRBJ1-2; D may be TRBD1 (6 bases). The germline V and J ends were trimmed by 7 bases and 4 bases, with 10 bases remaining between them. This CDR3 comprises 12 residues. The germline CDR1 and CDR2 sequences are MNHEY and SVGAGI. This chain's CDR3 is CASKSTGYGYTF. The CDR3 DNA is TGTGCCAGCAAATCGACAGGCTATGGCTACACCTTC.

This clonotype was seen repeatedly, ten times or more. This chain links TRBV4-1 with TRBJ2-7; no definite D call. Germline values: CDR1 MGHRA, CDR2 YSYEKL. The CDR3 extends over 14 amino acids. The V end lost 1 base, the J end lost 7 bases, and 14 bases lay between the germline ends. CDR3 in amino acids: CASSQAPGRWEQYF. In DNA, the CDR3 is TGCGCCAGCAGCCAAGCCCCAGGAAGGTGGGAGCAGTACTTC.

At least ten counts were recorded for this clonotype. This chain uses TRBV5-6 with TRBJ1-1, with TRBD1 as a possible D gene (5 bases). With 2 bases removed from V and 0 bases from J, the gap between germline ends came to 11 bases. This CDR3 is built from 15 residues. Per germline, CDR1 SGHDT and CDR2 YYEEEE. CDR3 amino acids: CASSLFDRLNTEAFF. As DNA, the CDR3 is TGTGCCAGCAGCTTATTTGACAGACTGAACACTGAAGCTTTCTTT.

The chain uses TRBV29-1 and TRBJ1-2; perhaps TRBD1 as D (5 bases). The germline V gene encodes CDR1 SQVTM and CDR2 ANQGSEA. The V and J ends lost 5 bases and 5 bases respectively, with 12 bases between them. CDR3 size: 12 residues. The CDR3 coding sequence is TGCAGCGTTTCACACAGGACATATGGCTACACCTTC. Its translation: CSVSHRTYGYTF.

This clonotype was observed at least ten times. The chain carries TRBV7-6 and TRBJ1-1; the match to TRBD1 covers 8 bases. CDR3 length: 16 amino acids. Germline V gene data show CDR1 as SGHVS and CDR2 as FNYEAQ. With V trimmed by 4 bases and J by 3 bases, 10 bases remained unmatched. The CDR3 is CASSSRTGPGDTEAFF. CDR3 sequence (DNA): TGTGCCAGCAGCTCCCGGACAGGGCCGGGGGACACTGAAGCTTTCTTT.

In this sample, this clonotype turned up a few times. This rearrangement joins TRBV18 to TRBJ1-2; no reliable D call. The CDR3 loop spans 16 amino acids. V lost 3 bases and J 6 bases, leaving 20 bases between the germline ends. Germline V gene data show CDR1 as KGHSH and CDR2 as LQKENI. The CDR3 protein is CASSPPSLGTSNGYTF. The CDR3 DNA is TGTGCCAGCTCACCCCCCTCCTTGGGTACTTCGAATGGCTACACCTTC.

The rearrangement links TRBV7-8 to TRBJ2-2, with TRBD2 matching 8 bases. Per germline, CDR1 SGHVS and CDR2 FQNEAQ. The V gene end was trimmed by 5 bases and the J gene end by 2 bases; junction bases not matched to a gene: 22. The CDR3 covers 21 residues. CDR3 loop: CASSPARGAGEIILNTGELFF. CDR3 DNA: TGTGCCAGCAGCCCAGCGAGGGGAGCGGGGGAGATAATACTAAACACCGGGGAGCTGTTTTTT.

This clonotype was found many times. The V gene is TRBV27, the J gene TRBJ2-1; D is possibly TRBD2 (6 bases). CDR3 length equals 16 residues. V was trimmed by 6 bases and J by 5 bases, leaving 20 bases between them. Germline V lookup: CDR1 MNHEY, CDR2 SMNVEV (reference sequence). CDR3 residues: CASSLLLGTLNNEQFF. The CDR3 bases are TGTGCCAGCAGCCTCCTTCTCGGGACTCTCAACAATGAGCAGTTCTTC.

In its sample, this clonotype was seen many times. The chain employs TRBV20-1 and TRBJ2-5, with D maybe TRBD1 (6 bases). Between the trimmed V and J ends, which lost 6 bases and 5 bases, there was a span of 16 bases. CDR1 is DFQATT and CDR2 is SNEGSKA in the germline V gene (reference sequence). The CDR3 is 13 amino acids. The chain's CDR3 is CSAPRGGLETQYF. CDR3 DNA: TGCAGTGCCCCCCGTGGGGGCCTGGAGACCCAGTACTTC.

This clonotype was seen a handful of times. The CDR3 protein is CASSSRLAGGQVPGELFF. For the CDR3, the DNA is TGTGCCAGCAGTTCCAGACTAGCGGGGGGGCAGGTGCCCGGGGAGCTGTTTTTT. The chain joins TRBV7-2 to TRBJ2-2, with 14 bases that match TRBD2. This CDR3 region has 18 residues. CDR1 is SGHTA, CDR2 FQGNSA, per germline. The ends lost 6 bases at V and 6 bases at J; junction bases unmatched: 12.